What follows are 24 T cell receptor beta chains derived from one specimen sequenced in a study of blood T cell repertoires in COVID-19. Generated by immunoSEQ multiplex PCR, the TCRdb table keeps only in-frame clones and is missing some. This sample carries about 100,000 clones, roughly 87% of them seen once, and the ten largest clones take more than 5.5%. The sequenced material came from peripheral blood. These receptors all stem from a woman in her fifties or sixties with acute or convalescent COVID-19.

The chain joins TRBV18 to TRBJ2-3; TRBD1 agrees at 7 bases. The CDR3 sequence is 16 residues long. V lost 0 bases to trimming and J lost 2 bases; unmatched junction nucleotides: 5. Germline V gene lookup returns CDR1 KGHSH and CDR2 LQKENI. This CDR3 reads CASSPPGQRITDTQYF. As DNA, the CDR3 is TGTGCCAGCTCACCACCGGGACAGAGGATCACAGATACGCAGTATTTT.

V is TRBV29-1 and J is TRBJ2-1; D is perhaps TRBD1 (9 bases). Germline V gives CDR1 SQVTM, CDR2 ANQGSEA. The CDR3 loop spans 16 amino acids. V lost 4 bases, J lost 4 bases, and 20 bases lay in between. CDR3 residues: CSVGAGDRVQYNEQFF. The CDR3 nucleotides read TGCAGCGTTGGAGCGGGGGACAGGGTGCAGTACAATGAGCAGTTCTTC.

This rearrangement joins TRBV30 to TRBJ2-1, with 7 bases that match TRBD2. The CDR3 runs 15 residues. The V segment lost 0 bases and the J segment 7 bases; nucleotides outside the gene matches: 9. From germline, CDR1 is GTSNPN and CDR2 SVGIG (reference sequence). As DNA, the CDR3 is TGTGCCTGGAGTGTAGGCGGGAGTTTCTTTAATGAGCAGTTCTTC. It codes for CAWSVGGSFFNEQFF.

The chain is built from TRBV29-1 and TRBJ2-1; TRBD1 agrees at 7 bases. The CDR3 covers 16 residues. Germline CDR1 is SQVTM and CDR2 is ANQGSEA. Germline trimming cut 6 bases from V and 4 bases from J; bases unmatched to any gene: 15. In DNA form, the CDR3 reads TGCAGCGTCCTTAGACAGGGTCATCCTAGATACAATGAGCAGTTCTTC. Residues: CSVLRQGHPRYNEQFF.

This clone has just a few counts. The chain employs TRBV11-2 and TRBJ1-1; 8 bases are a match to TRBD1. V gave up 2 bases and J gave up 4 bases; unmatched junction bases: 3. The germline gives CDR1 SGHAT, CDR2 FQNNGV. This CDR3 has 14 residues. CDR3: CASSLQGAGTEAFF. The CDR3 bases are TGTGCCAGCAGCTTACAGGGGGCCGGCACTGAAGCTTTCTTT.

The rearrangement uses TRBV7-9 and TRBJ2-5; TRBD2 matches at 9 bases. The CDR3 loop spans 15 amino acids. CDR1 and CDR2 (germline): SEHNR, FQNEAQ (reference sequence). V was clipped by 1 base and J by 4 bases; unmatched bases: 4. The CDR3 spells CASSLGLAGSETQYF. The CDR3 DNA is TGTGCCAGCAGCTTAGGGCTAGCGGGATCAGAGACCCAGTACTTC.

This clone has just one count. This rearrangement joins TRBV5-1 to TRBJ2-2; D remains ambiguous. Per the germline V gene, CDR1 is SGHRS and CDR2 is YFSETQ. The CDR3 sequence is 18 residues long. V was pared by 4 bases and J by 3 bases, with 22 bases between. As DNA, the CDR3 is TGCGCCAGCAGCCTGGAATATTCTGGTGCTAGGTACACCGGGGAGCTGTTTTTT. This encodes CASSLEYSGARYTGELFF.

The chain couples TRBV11-2 to TRBJ2-1; 11 bases match TRBD2. Germline V gene data show CDR1 as SGHAT and CDR2 as FQNNGV. The CDR3 totals 15 residues. V dropped 5 bases and J dropped 8; count of bases not matched to a gene: 8. CDR3 in DNA: TGTGCCAGCAGCCCTAGCGGGAGGACCTCCCATGAGCAGTTCTTC. It translates to CASSPSGRTSHEQFF.

The chain links TRBV18 to TRBJ1-1, with D tentatively TRBD1 (5 bases). The CDR3 runs 14 residues. The germline CDR1 and CDR2 sequences are KGHSH and LQKENI. V lost 1 base and J lost 5, with 11 bases in between. The chain's CDR3 is CASSPQGLVTEAFF. CDR3 nucleotide sequence: TGTGCCAGCTCACCACAGGGGCTGGTGACTGAAGCTTTCTTT.

CDR3 coding DNA: TGTGCCAGCTCACCAGGACAGACAACTAATGAAAAACTGTTTTTT. This sequence encodes CASSPGQTTNEKLFF. The chain uses TRBV18 and TRBJ1-4, with a tentative D call TRBD1 (6 bases). This CDR3 has 15 amino acids. V was cut by 2 bases and J by 0 bases, with 7 bases left in between. Per the germline V gene, CDR1 is KGHSH and CDR2 is LQKENI.

The V gene is TRBV7-3, the J gene TRBJ2-1; 9 nucleotides agree with TRBD2. The CDR3 is 15 amino acids. Germline assignment: CDR1 SGHTA and CDR2 FQGTGA. The J segment lost 5 bases and the V segment lost 2 bases, leaving 4 bases of the junction unmatched. In DNA form, the CDR3 reads TGTGCCAGCAGCTTATCTGCGGGAGGGCACAATGAGCAGTTCTTC. This encodes CASSLSAGGHNEQFF.

This chain connects TRBV11-1 to TRBJ1-6, with a possible D match to TRBD1 (5 bases). Trimming pared 5 bases from V and 6 bases from J, leaving 11 bases between. The germline V gene encodes CDR1 SGHAT and CDR2 FQDESV (reference sequence). The CDR3 has 14 amino acids. CDR3 sequence reads: CASSQGGFNSPLHF. The CDR3 nucleotides read TGTGCCAGCAGCCAGGGAGGGTTTAATTCACCCCTCCACTTT.

V and J are TRBV6-5 and TRBJ2-7; the match to TRBD2 covers 8 bases. This CDR3 comprises 15 residues. Trimming cost V 7 bases and J 0 bases; bases outside gene matches: 8. Germline V gene data show CDR1 as MNHEY and CDR2 as SVGAGI. The DNA of the CDR3 is TGTGCCAGCACCTATAGCGGGGAAAGCTCCTACGAGCAGTACTTC. As protein: CASTYSGESSYEQYF.

The chain uses TRBV6-5 and TRBJ2-6, with D perhaps matching TRBD2 (6 bases). With 5 bases removed from V and 3 bases from J, the gap between germline ends came to 8 bases. This CDR3 has 14 amino acids. CDR1 is MNHEY and CDR2 is SVGAGI in the germline V gene. CDR3 region: CASSTSFGANVLTF. In DNA, the CDR3 is TGTGCCAGCAGTACTAGCTTTGGGGCCAACGTCCTGACTTTC.

This chain connects TRBV7-8 to TRBJ2-1, with 9 bases lining up with TRBD2. V was pared by 8 bases and J by 7 bases, with 6 bases of the junction left unmatched. Germline assignment: CDR1 SGHVS and CDR2 FQNEAQ. The CDR3 consists of 13 residues. The CDR3 is CASGGLASNEQFF. In nucleotides, the CDR3 is TGTGCCAGCGGGGGACTAGCCTCGAATGAGCAGTTCTTC.

V is TRBV19 and J is TRBJ1-2, with 10 bases identical to TRBD1. Trimming removed 5 bases from V and 2 bases from J; junction bases left unmatched: 2. Looked up from germline, CDR1 is LNHDA and CDR2 is SQIVND (reference sequence). CDR3 length equals 14 residues. The CDR3 protein is CASSRQGANYGYTF. CDR3 nucleotides: TGTGCCAGTAGTCGACAGGGGGCGAACTATGGCTACACCTTC.

The V call is TRBV24-1, the J call TRBJ1-2; D is ambiguous. V lost 4 bases and J lost 8, with 10 bases in between. The CDR3 is 12 residues long. The germline V gene has CDR1 KGHDR and CDR2 SFDVKD. This CDR3 is CATSDPVMGYTF. CDR3 nucleotide sequence: TGTGCCACCAGTGACCCAGTTATGGGCTACACCTTC.

The V call is TRBV24-1, the J call TRBJ2-5, with 7 nucleotides matching TRBD1. CDR3 size: 15 residues. V was pared by 3 bases and J by 1 base, with 4 bases of the junction left unmatched. Germline lookup yields CDR1 KGHDR and CDR2 SFDVKD. The CDR3 protein is CATSDRTGLQETQYF. The CDR3 DNA reads as TGTGCCACCAGTGATCGGACAGGACTCCAAGAGACCCAGTACTTC.

The chain combines TRBV3-1 (or the pseudogene TRBV3-2) with TRBJ2-1, with D perhaps matching TRBD2 (6 bases). The V and J ends lost 4 bases and 1 base respectively, with 23 bases between them. This CDR3 has 19 residues. The germline V gene has CDR1 LGHDT and CDR2 YNNKEL (reference sequence). The CDR3 bases are TGTGCCAGCAGCCTCAGCAAGGGTAGCGGAGCTTTATCCTACAATGAGCAGTTCTTC. It is translated as CASSLSKGSGALSYNEQFF.

This clone was seen just once. This chain links TRBV7-2 with TRBJ2-7, with TRBD2 matching 8 bases. This CDR3 contains 15 residues. Germline V gene sequence: CDR1 SGHTA, CDR2 FQGNSA. The V and J ends lost 1 base and 2 bases, in that order; junction bases with no gene match: 4. The CDR3 bases are TGTGCCAGCAGCTTAGACGTGACTAGCGCCTACGAGCAGTACTTC. This sequence encodes CASSLDVTSAYEQYF. The full variable domain, its missing parts supplied by reference TRBV7-2 and TRBJ2-7, is GAGVSQSPSNKVTEKGKDVELRCDPISGHTALYWYRQSLGQGLEFLIYFQGNSAPDKSGLPSDRFSAERTGGSVSTLTIQRTQQEDSAVYLCASSLDVTSAYEQYFGPGTRLTVT.

The chain carries TRBV25-1 and TRBJ2-5; D unresolved. The germline CDR1 and CDR2 sequences are MGHDK and SYGVNS. This CDR3 is 13 amino acids long. Trimming left V 5 bases short and J 4 bases short, with 11 bases between. The CDR3 DNA reads TGTGCCAGCAGTCGGCGGTCTGGAGAGACCCAGTACTTC. This encodes CASSRRSGETQYF.

The J gene is TRBJ1-1, the V gene TRBV15; 9 nucleotides line up with TRBD1. The germline CDR1 and CDR2 sequences are LNHNV and YYDKDF (reference sequence). The CDR3 contains 15 residues. V was clipped by 5 bases and J by 0 bases; unmatched bases: 4. DNA of the CDR3: TGTGCCACCAGCCGGACAGGGGTCATGAACACTGAAGCTTTCTTT. Its protein product is CATSRTGVMNTEAFF.

This clone was counted a single time. This chain connects TRBV11-3 to TRBJ2-1; perhaps TRBD2 as D (5 bases). The CDR3 loop spans 13 amino acids. The V end lost 5 bases, the J end lost 10 bases, and 15 bases lay between the germline ends. Germline assignment: CDR1 SGHNT and CDR2 YENEEA. The CDR3 region is CASSRLLIGEQFF. CDR3 in DNA: TGTGCCAGCAGCCGACTATTGATAGGGGAGCAGTTCTTC.

J is TRBJ1-2 and V is TRBV6-5, with TRBD1 matching 7 bases. This CDR3 is 13 amino acids long. CDR1 and CDR2 (germline): MNHEY, SVGAGI. Germline trimming cut 5 bases from V and 2 bases from J; bases unmatched to any gene: 2. This CDR3 reads CASSKQGNYGYTF. For the CDR3, the DNA is TGTGCCAGCAGTAAACAGGGGAACTATGGCTACACCTTC.